One sample yielded the 9 T cell receptor beta chains listed below, sequenced in a study of blood T cell repertoires in COVID-19. Clones were sequenced by immunoSEQ multiplex PCR, and TCRdb holds only the in-frame ones, with some missing. Of under 200,000 clones in the sample, roughly 72% are singletons; the top ten hold 3.5% to 4.5%. Sequenced sample: peripheral blood. These receptors originate from an elderly woman with acute or convalescent COVID-19.

This chain's CDR3 is CSADRQTQYF. The CDR3 DNA follows: TGCAGTGCTGACAGACAGACCCAGTACTTC. J is TRBJ2-5 and V is TRBV20-1; maybe TRBD1 (5 bases). In germline, CDR1 is DFQATT, CDR2 SNEGSKA (reference sequence). Trimming pared 5 bases from V and 6 bases from J, leaving 7 bases between. The CDR3 runs to 10 residues.

This chain connects TRBV14 to TRBJ2-4; unclear D gene. Germline CDR1 and CDR2: SGHDN and FVKESK. The CDR3 sequence is 13 residues long. Trimming removed 2 bases from V and 7 bases from J, with 9 bases in between. The DNA of the CDR3 is TGTGCCAGCAGCCAATCCCCCCCGAACATTCAGTACTTC. Encoded protein: CASSQSPPNIQYF.

The chain links TRBV18 to TRBJ1-3; D unclear. The length of the CDR3 is 14 residues. V dropped 3 bases and J dropped 0 bases, with 6 bases sitting between them. In germline, CDR1 is KGHSH, CDR2 LQKENI. Here the CDR3 reads CASSPSDSGNTIYF. DNA of the CDR3: TGTGCCAGCTCACCGAGCGACTCTGGAAACACCATATATTTT.

CDR3 nucleotides: TGTGCCATCAGCCCACAAATTACAGGGCGAGCGAACACTGAAGCTTTCTTT. Encoded protein: CAISPQITGRANTEAFF. The V call is TRBV10-3, the J call TRBJ1-1; D is perhaps TRBD1 (6 bases). V was shortened by 6 bases and J by 1 base, with 21 bases between the two germline ends. The CDR3 has 17 amino acids. Germline values: CDR1 ENHRY, CDR2 SYGVKD.

This clone was seen once. This sequence joins TRBV20-1 and TRBJ1-2; 8 bases fit TRBD1. Germline values: CDR1 DFQATT, CDR2 SNEGSKA (reference sequence). The V gene end was trimmed by 3 bases and the J gene end by 6 bases; junction bases not matched to a gene: 6. This CDR3 region has 13 residues. The CDR3 DNA reads TGCAGTGCTAGTCCCGGGACAGGCGATGGCTACACCTTC. Amino acids: CSASPGTGDGYTF.

V gene TRBV25-1 combines with J gene TRBJ1-2, with D unclear. Germline V gene sequence: CDR1 MGHDK, CDR2 SYGVNS. The V gene lost 5 bases and the J gene lost 2 bases, with 12 bases spanning the gap. The CDR3 length is 14 residues. The CDR3: CASSSPGGNYGYTF. In DNA form, the CDR3 reads TGTGCCAGCAGTTCTCCAGGAGGAAACTATGGCTACACCTTC.

The chain links TRBV10-3 to TRBJ2-1; possibly TRBD2 for D (7 bases). The CDR3 loop spans 13 amino acids. Germline V CDR1 and CDR2: ENHRY, SYGVKD. V was trimmed by 7 bases and J by 8 bases, leaving 15 bases between them. The CDR3 coding sequence is TGTGCCATCAAGAACGGGGAGGGGGATGAGCAGTTCTTC. As protein: CAIKNGEGDEQFF.

CDR3 sequence (DNA): TGTGCCAGTAGTATGAGGCTAGCCACGGCCGGGGAGCTGTTTTTT. It encodes CASSMRLATAGELFF. V usage is TRBV19 and J usage is TRBJ2-2; D might be TRBD2 (5 bases). The ends were cut back, 3 bases at V and 6 bases at J, with 14 bases in the middle. There are 15 residues in the CDR3. Germline V gene data show CDR1 as LNHDA and CDR2 as SQIVND (reference sequence).

This clone was seen only a few times. The chain carries TRBV5-1 and TRBJ2-2; 8 bases fit TRBD1. V lost 0 bases and J lost 5; bases outside the gene matches: 6. Germline V gene data show CDR1 as SGHRS and CDR2 as YFSETQ. The CDR3 has 16 residues. CDR3 amino acids: CASSLVPDRATGELFF. The DNA of the CDR3 is TGCGCCAGCAGCTTGGTGCCGGACAGGGCGACCGGGGAGCTGTTTTTT.